Reported below is one T cell receptor (beta chain). This record comes from a study of blood T cell repertoires in COVID-19. Study at large: Samples of COVID-19 (acute and convalescent) were obtained from the United States, Italy and Spain. PBMCs, B-cell-depleted T cells, or T cells provided the cDNA or gDNA that made up the material.

V shed 6 bases, J shed 4 bases, and the junction held 13 bases outside the gene matches. The length of the CDR3 is 17 residues. The germline V gene has CDR1 WSHSY and CDR2 SAAADI. Original processing methods: Estimation of nucleated cell counts relied on the amplification of reference gene primers. Clones were sequenced by immunoSEQ multiplex PCR, and TCRdb holds only the in-frame ones, with some missing. Clone size and the V and J calls come from that table; the DNA yielded D and trimming. The sample has 55,000 to 85,000 clones, approximately 90% seen once. This TCR was recovered from a woman aged 18-29 years with acute or convalescent COVID-19. The V and J genes are TRBV10-2 and TRBJ1-2, with 11 bases aligning to TRBD1. The sequenced sample was peripheral blood. The CDR3 region has the DNA TGCGCCAGCAGGGACAGGGGGCGATCCACTAGAAGCTATGGCTACACCTTC. Protein: CASRDRGRSTRSYGYTF.